Listed below are T cell receptor beta chains from one sample, sequenced in a study of blood T cell repertoires in COVID-19. TCRdb's table, derived via immunoSEQ multiplex PCR, lists solely in-frame clones and lacks some. The repertoire includes about 130,000 clones, less than 90% of them detected once, and over 25% sits in the top ten. The sequenced material came from peripheral blood. The receptors shown here come from an elderly woman with acute or convalescent COVID-19. The CDR3 runs from the conserved cysteine through the conserved F or W. The D gene is left open where the match is weak. The listing skips clone size in some rows; elsewhere it reads once, few, many or a size class.

v_gene: TRBV7-9; d_gene: .; abundance: .; j_gene: TRBJ2-3; CDR3aa: CASIQGTTSTDTQYF; CDR3nt: TGTGCCAGCATCCAGGGGACCACATCCACAGATACGCAGTATTTT
v_gene: TRBV28; d_gene: .; abundance: .; j_gene: TRBJ2-7; CDR3aa: CASTQGNQYEQYF; CDR3nt: TGTGCCAGCACGCAGGGTAATCAGTACGAGCAGTACTTC
v_gene: TRBV4-2; d_gene: .; abundance: once; j_gene: TRBJ1-4; CDR3aa: CASSQERLGEKLFF; CDR3nt: TGTGCCAGCAGCCAAGAGAGACTGGGTGAAAAACTGTTTTTT
v_gene: TRBV6-5; d_gene: .; abundance: .; j_gene: TRBJ1-6; CDR3aa: CASTPGYNSPLHF; CDR3nt: TGTGCCAGCACCCCAGGATATAATTCACCCCTCCACTTT
v_gene: TRBV18; d_gene: .; abundance: .; j_gene: TRBJ1-1; CDR3aa: CASSGQGPTEAFF; CDR3nt: TGTGCCAGCTCGGGCCAGGGGCCCACTGAAGCTTTCTTT
v_gene: TRBV10-1; d_gene: .; abundance: .; j_gene: TRBJ1-5; CDR3aa: CASSESLLLYSNQPQHF; CDR3nt: TGCGCCAGCAGTGAGTCCCTTCTTCTCTATAGCAATCAGCCCCAGCATTTT
v_gene: TRBV28; d_gene: .; abundance: .; j_gene: TRBJ1-2; CDR3aa: CASSLKGVGGYGYTF; CDR3nt: TGTGCCAGCAGTTTGAAGGGTGTGGGAGGCTATGGCTACACCTTC
v_gene: TRBV15; d_gene: .; abundance: .; j_gene: TRBJ1-1; CDR3aa: CATSNHRAIAEAFF; CDR3nt: TGTGCCACCAGCAATCACAGGGCAATCGCTGAAGCTTTCTTT
v_gene: TRBV4-1; d_gene: .; abundance: .; j_gene: TRBJ2-6; CDR3aa: CASVRVPGANVLTF; CDR3nt: TGCGCCAGCGTACGGGTCCCCGGGGCCAACGTCCTGACTTTC
v_gene: TRBV14; d_gene: .; abundance: .; j_gene: TRBJ1-1; CDR3aa: CASSQEVLRGEAFF; CDR3nt: TGTGCCAGCAGCCAAGAAGTCCTCCGGGGGGAAGCTTTCTTT
v_gene: TRBV5-1; d_gene: TRBD1; abundance: .; j_gene: TRBJ1-2; CDR3aa: CASSYRQGADYGYTF; CDR3nt: TGCGCCAGCAGCTACAGACAGGGCGCGGATTATGGCTACACCTTC
v_gene: TRBV27; d_gene: TRBD1; abundance: .; j_gene: TRBJ1-3; CDR3aa: CASSFSPGQRSSGNTIYF; CDR3nt: TGTGCCAGCAGTTTCTCACCGGGACAGAGAAGCTCTGGAAACACCATATATTTT
v_gene: TRBV6-5; d_gene: .; abundance: .; j_gene: TRBJ1-5; CDR3aa: CASSYSRQNQPQHF; CDR3nt: TGTGCCAGCAGTTACTCGAGGCAGAATCAGCCCCAGCATTTT